A single sample is the source of the 28 T cell receptor beta chains below, sequenced in a study of blood T cells in healthy people across ages. Using a J-beta primer mix together with a sample-barcoded 5' primer, a second PCR was run for roughly 6 to 12 cycles. MiXCR, run by TCRdb on the 5' RACE reads, gives a single entry per CDR3 protein. The sample consists of a few hundred thousand distinct CDR3 sequences, roughly a quarter of them appearing once. The same sample was also used in a study of T cells of mothers and their children.

Sample: blood. These receptors originate from a boy younger than 10 in good health.

The rearrangement links TRBV5-1 to TRBJ2-5; TRBD2 matches at 7 bases. The J call is uncertain, as TRBJ2-1 better fits the DNA end. The CDR3 spans 14 residues. Germline loops: CDR1 SGHRS, CDR2 YFSETQ. The CDR3 loop is CASRVASGDTEQFF. The DNA for the CDR3 is TGCGCCAGCAGGGTGGCTAGCGGCGACACCGAGCAGTTCTTC.

The chain couples TRBV12-3 or TRBV12-4 to TRBJ2-1; TRBD1 matches 10 bases. With V trimmed by 6 bases and J by 8 bases, 10 bases remained unmatched. This CDR3 has 15 residues. DNA of the CDR3: TGTGCCAGCAGCCCTTACGGGACAGGGGACCATGAGCAGTTCTTC. Translating it yields CASSPYGTGDHEQFF.

J is TRBJ2-5 and V is TRBV7-2; TRBD1 matches 7 bases. CDR1 is SGHTA and CDR2 is FQGNSA in the germline V gene. The V and J ends lost 5 bases and 3 bases, in that order; junction bases with no gene match: 6. This CDR3 region has 14 residues. This chain's CDR3 is CASSQNRGKETQYF. In DNA, the CDR3 is TGTGCCAGCAGCCAGAACAGGGGTAAAGAGACCCAGTACTTC.

The chain links TRBV29-1 to TRBJ2-5, with D possibly being TRBD2 (6 bases). This CDR3 is built from 13 residues. V shed 7 bases and J shed 5 bases, with 17 bases lying between them. From germline, CDR1 is SQVTM and CDR2 ANQGSEA. CDR3 sequence: CSAKGREWETQYF. For the CDR3, the DNA is TGCAGCGCTAAAGGGCGGGAATGGGAGACCCAGTACTTC.

The V and J genes are TRBV20-1 and TRBJ2-7; 12 nucleotides match TRBD2. The J segment lost 1 base and the V segment lost 0 bases, leaving 1 base of the junction unmatched. Germline CDR1 reads DFQATT; CDR2 reads SNEGSKA (reference sequence). This CDR3 has 15 residues. DNA of the CDR3: TGCAGTGCTAGAGACGGACTAGCGGGATCCTACGAGCAGTACTTC. This encodes CSARDGLAGSYEQYF.

There are many counts of this clonotype. The chain uses TRBV9 and TRBJ2-3; unclear D gene. CDR3 length: 14 residues. The ends were cut back, 3 bases at V and 2 bases at J, with 10 bases in the middle. CDR1 is SGDLS, CDR2 YYNGEE, per germline. In nucleotides, the CDR3 is TGTGCCAGCAGCGGTGCAGGCTTCACAGATACGCAGTATTTT. This encodes CASSGAGFTDTQYF.

The chain couples TRBV7-2 to TRBJ1-5, with D perhaps matching TRBD1 (5 bases). V lost 1 base and J 5 bases, leaving 12 bases between the germline ends. The CDR3 runs to 15 residues. Germline V gene lookup returns CDR1 SGHTA and CDR2 FQGNSA. Here the CDR3 reads CASSLVPTDYQPQHF. Written as DNA, the CDR3 is TGTGCCAGCAGCTTAGTCCCGACAGACTATCAGCCCCAGCATTTT.

The gene calls are TRBV27 and TRBJ1-4; TRBD1 agrees at 10 bases. The CDR3 sequence is 15 residues long. V shed 8 bases and J 6 bases; nucleotides not matched to a gene: 9. Germline V lookup: CDR1 MNHEY, CDR2 SMNVEV (reference sequence). CDR3 bases: TGTGCCAGCGCCTCTCGCGGGACAGGGGATGAAAAACTGTTTTTT. Translation: CASASRGTGDEKLFF.

This clonotype has a handful of counts. Here the CDR3 DNA reads TGTGCCAGCAGTTCACAGGGCGGGGATGAGCAGTTCTTC. This translates into CASSSQGGDEQFF. The chain combines TRBV12-3 or TRBV12-4 with TRBJ2-1; the D gene could be TRBD1 or TRBD2 (6 bases each). The CDR3 has 13 residues. V was pared by 4 bases and J by 8 bases, with 12 bases between.

The CDR3 region is CASSQDVTAGETQYF. As DNA, the CDR3 is TGTGCCAGCAGCCAAGATGTGACCGCCGGGGAGACCCAGTACTTC. V and J are TRBV4-2 and TRBJ2-5; D call uncertain. Per germline, CDR1 LGHNA and CDR2 YNFKEQ. Trimming cost V 0 bases and J 5 bases, with 13 bases left between them. The length of the CDR3 is 15 residues.

This clonotype was seen repeatedly, ten times or more. One end of the junction varies from germline; a read error may be responsible. The chain links TRBV5-1 to TRBJ2-5; D remains ambiguous. The CDR3 is 14 residues long. Germline V gene data show CDR1 as SGHRS and CDR2 as YFSETQ. The CDR3 DNA is TGTGCCAGCAGTTTAGGCGGCCGTCAAGAGACCCAGTACTTC. Translated, it gives CASSLGGRQETQYF.

The rearrangement uses TRBV7-2 and TRBJ1-1, with D hard to call. V was clipped by 4 bases and J by 0 bases, with 6 bases between them. Germline V gene data show CDR1 as SGHTA and CDR2 as FQGNSA. The CDR3 totals 13 residues. DNA for the CDR3: TGTGCCAGCAGCTCTATTATGAACACTGAAGCTTTCTTT. Protein: CASSSIMNTEAFF.

This clonotype was seen a few times. V usage is TRBV19 and J usage is TRBJ2-3, with D perhaps matching TRBD2 (6 bases). This CDR3 spans 13 amino acids. V lost 9 bases to trimming and J lost 2 bases, with 12 bases between them. The germline V gene encodes CDR1 LNHDA and CDR2 SQIVND (reference sequence). CDR3 region: CASMEGSTDTQYF. The CDR3 DNA is TGTGCCAGCATGGAGGGTTCCACAGATACGCAGTATTTT.

This clonotype turned up a few times. V and J are TRBV7-9 and TRBJ2-7; 7 bases agree with TRBD1. Germline trimming cut 5 bases from V and 0 bases from J; bases unmatched to any gene: 7. Per the germline V gene, CDR1 is SEHNR and CDR2 is FQNEAQ (reference sequence). The CDR3 extends over 15 amino acids. CDR3 DNA sequence: TGTGCCAGCAGCCGCGAGGACAGGAGCTCCTACGAGCAGTACTTC. Encoded protein: CASSREDRSSYEQYF.

The gene calls are TRBV7-9 and TRBJ2-3; 9 bases align to TRBD2. V lost 0 bases, J lost 2 bases, and 6 bases stayed unmatched. Germline-derived CDR1 and CDR2 are SEHNR and FQNEAQ (reference sequence). This CDR3 spans 17 amino acids. The CDR3: CASSLAGLAGNTDTQYF. CDR3 sequence (DNA): TGTGCCAGCAGCTTAGCGGGGCTAGCGGGAAACACAGATACGCAGTATTTT.

The V and J genes are TRBV12-3 or TRBV12-4 and TRBJ1-1; TRBD1 aligns across 7 bases. This CDR3 is 13 amino acids long. V was pared by 8 bases and J by 4 bases, with 7 bases of the junction left unmatched. The CDR3: CASLSTGVTEAFF. The CDR3 DNA follows: TGTGCCAGCCTCTCCACAGGGGTCACTGAAGCTTTCTTT.

This clonotype was counted a few times. The rearrangement links TRBV10-2 to TRBJ1-5; D is undetermined. This CDR3 has 14 residues. V lost 6 bases and J 4 bases, leaving 13 bases between the germline ends. Germline CDR1 and CDR2: WSHSY and SAAADI. The CDR3 region has the DNA TGCGCCAGCAGGCCCAAGGGAAGTAATCAGCCCCAGCATTTT. This translates into CASRPKGSNQPQHF.

There are a few counts of this clonotype. The chain joins TRBV19 to TRBJ2-2; 8 bases are a match to TRBD1. This CDR3 contains 13 residues. Germline CDR1 LNHDA, CDR2 SQIVND (reference sequence). Unmatched junction bases numbered 2, after V lost 6 bases and J lost 5 bases. CDR3 nucleotides: TGTGCCAGTAGATGGACAGGGACCGGGGAGCTGTTTTTT. Protein product: CASRWTGTGELFF.

Of note for this clonotype: This clone may be a read error of a much larger clone one base away. DNA for the CDR3: TGTGCCAGCAGCATAAACAATGAGCAGTTCTTC. Translation gives CASSINNEQFF. V gene TRBV9 combines with J gene TRBJ2-7; no clear D. Judging by the DNA end, TRBJ2-1 fits better; the J call may be wrong. Germline CDR1 SGDLS, CDR2 YYNGEE. The CDR3 spans 11 residues.

Regarding this clonotype: Possible read error: a much larger clone is one base away. This sequence joins TRBV10-3 and TRBJ2-5, with 8 bases identical to TRBD2. TRBJ2-1 matches the DNA end more closely, so the J call is doubtful. Germline CDR1 reads ENHRY; CDR2 reads SYGVKD. The CDR3 totals 15 residues. The CDR3, as DNA: TGTGCCATCAGTGAGGCGGGGGGTTCCCACAATGAGCAGTTCTTC. It codes for CAISEAGGSHNEQFF.

This rearrangement joins TRBV6-1 to TRBJ1-5; tentative D call: TRBD1 (5 bases). V gave up 0 bases and J gave up 4 bases, with 13 bases separating them. Germline V lookup: CDR1 MNHNS, CDR2 SASEGT. The CDR3 has 16 residues. The CDR3 loop reads CASSEALGRGNQPQHF. CDR3 nucleotides: TGTGCCAGCAGTGAAGCGCTTGGGAGGGGAAATCAGCCCCAGCATTTT.

To note about this clonotype: One junction end disagrees with the germline gene, perhaps due to a read error. The genes are TRBV12-3 or TRBV12-4 and TRBJ2-5; a weak D match, TRBD1 (6 bases). This CDR3 contains 11 residues. CDR3 coding DNA: TGTGCCAGCAGTTTGGGGGCATCCGAGTTCTTC. Protein sequence: CASSLGASEFF.

This clonotype was counted only a few times. The V call is TRBV7-9, the J call TRBJ1-2; no clear D gene. The CDR3 spans 13 residues. Trimming shortened V by 5 bases and J by 0 bases, and 7 bases separated the two germline ends. Germline CDR1 is SEHNR and CDR2 is FQNEAQ (reference sequence). The CDR3 sequence: CASSPLSNYGYTF. The CDR3 DNA reads TGTGCCAGCAGCCCCCTATCTAACTATGGCTACACCTTC.

In this sample, this clonotype turned up a few times. The chain is built from TRBV5-1 and TRBJ2-5; 8 nucleotides line up with TRBD1. Germline V gene sequence: CDR1 SGHRS, CDR2 YFSETQ. The CDR3 contains 16 residues. V lost 1 base to trimming and J lost 5 bases; unmatched junction nucleotides: 10. CDR3 sequence (DNA): TGCGCCAGCAGCTTGAACCCAGGGGGCGCAGAGGAGACCCAGTACTTC. Translation: CASSLNPGGAEETQYF.

This clonotype was counted a few times. This chain joins TRBV15 and TRBJ2-4; possibly TRBD2 for D (6 bases). This CDR3 region has 14 residues. The V gene lost 1 base and the J gene lost 5 bases, with 9 bases spanning the gap. Germline CDR1 and CDR2: LNHNV and YYDKDF (reference sequence). In DNA form, the CDR3 reads TGTGCCACCAGCAGAGGGTGGGGGGAAAACATTCAGTACTTC. This codes for CATSRGWGENIQYF.

In nucleotides, the CDR3 is TGTGCCAGTAGTATTGGGGTAGGGGCCTACGAGCAGTACTTC. Encoded protein: CASSIGVGAYEQYF. The chain couples TRBV19 to TRBJ2-5, with D possibly being TRBD1 (5 bases). The DNA matches TRBJ2-7 better at its end, which makes the J call doubtful. The CDR3 spans 14 residues. CDR1 LNHDA and CDR2 SQIVND come from the germline V gene (reference sequence).

This chain connects TRBV19 to TRBJ2-5, with D possibly TRBD2 on 7 matching bases. The J call is in doubt because the DNA end fits TRBJ2-7 better. CDR1 LNHDA and CDR2 SQIVND come from the germline V gene (reference sequence). The CDR3 has 12 residues. CDR3 coding DNA: TGTGCCAGTAGCGGGGGGCCCCACGAGCAGTACTTC. This sequence encodes CASSGGPHEQYF.

This clonotype has a handful of counts. This chain connects TRBV11-2 to TRBJ1-3; 9 nucleotides line up with TRBD1. V lost 5 bases to trimming and J lost 4 bases; unmatched junction nucleotides: 6. Germline loops: CDR1 SGHAT, CDR2 FQNNGV. The CDR3 consists of 15 residues. The CDR3 protein is CASSPDRGDGNTIYF. CDR3 DNA: TGTGCCAGCAGCCCAGACAGGGGGGACGGAAACACCATATATTTT. Looking up the rest from reference TRBV11-2 and TRBJ1-3 gives the full variable domain: EAGVAQSPRYKIIEKRQSVAFWCNPISGHATLYWYQQILGQGPKLLIQFQNNGVVDDSQLPKDRFSAERLKGVDSTLKIQPAKLEDSAVYLCASSPDRGDGNTIYFGEGSWLTVV.